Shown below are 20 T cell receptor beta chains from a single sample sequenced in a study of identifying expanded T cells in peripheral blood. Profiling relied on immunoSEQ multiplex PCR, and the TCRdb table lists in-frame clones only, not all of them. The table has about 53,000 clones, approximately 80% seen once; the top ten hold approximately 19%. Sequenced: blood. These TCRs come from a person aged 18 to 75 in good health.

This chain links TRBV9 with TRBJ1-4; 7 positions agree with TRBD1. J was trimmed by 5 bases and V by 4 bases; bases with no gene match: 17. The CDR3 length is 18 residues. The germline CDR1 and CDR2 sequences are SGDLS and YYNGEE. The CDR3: CASSKKPGRGNRNEKLFF. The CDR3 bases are TGTGCCAGCAGCAAAAAACCGGGCAGGGGGAATAGGAATGAAAAACTGTTTTTT.

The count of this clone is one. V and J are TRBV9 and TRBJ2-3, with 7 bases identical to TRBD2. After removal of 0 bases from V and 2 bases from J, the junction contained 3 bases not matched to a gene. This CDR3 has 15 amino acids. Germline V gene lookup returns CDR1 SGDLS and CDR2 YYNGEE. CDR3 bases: TGTGCCAGCAGCGTAGATCGGGGGGACACAGATACGCAGTATTTT. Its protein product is CASSVDRGDTDTQYF.

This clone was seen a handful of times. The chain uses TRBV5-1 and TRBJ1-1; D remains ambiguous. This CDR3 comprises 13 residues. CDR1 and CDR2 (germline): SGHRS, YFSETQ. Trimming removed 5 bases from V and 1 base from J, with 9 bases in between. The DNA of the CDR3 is TGCGCCAGCAGAGATCACAGGAACACTGAAGCTTTCTTT. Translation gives CASRDHRNTEAFF.

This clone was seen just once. In DNA, the CDR3 is TGTGCCAGCTCACCAGGCATGGGTGAGACCCAGTACTTC. This translates into CASSPGMGETQYF. The chain recombines TRBV18 with TRBJ2-5; D unresolved. Germline V gene lookup returns CDR1 KGHSH and CDR2 LQKENI. This CDR3 is 13 amino acids long. Trimming removed 2 bases at V and 5 bases at J, with 9 bases between. Complete variable domain (other parts from reference TRBV18 and TRBJ2-5): NAGVMQNPRHLVRRRGQEARLRCSPMKGHSHVYWYRQLPEEGLKFMVYLQKENIIDESGMPKERFSAEFPKEGPSILRIQQVVRGDSAAYFCASSPGMGETQYFGPGTRLLVL.

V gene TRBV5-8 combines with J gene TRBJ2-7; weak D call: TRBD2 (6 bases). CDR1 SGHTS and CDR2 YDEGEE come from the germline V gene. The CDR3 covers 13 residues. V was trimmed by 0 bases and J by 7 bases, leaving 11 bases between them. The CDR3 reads CASSLVPSDEQYV. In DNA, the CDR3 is TGTGCCAGCAGCTTGGTTCCTAGCGATGAGCAGTACGTC.

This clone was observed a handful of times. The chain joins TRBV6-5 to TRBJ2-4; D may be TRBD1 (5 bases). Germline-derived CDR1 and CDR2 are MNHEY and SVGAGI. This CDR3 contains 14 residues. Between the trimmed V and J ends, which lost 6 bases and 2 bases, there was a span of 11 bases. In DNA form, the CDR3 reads TGTGCCAGCAGCGCGACAGATTCCAAAAACATTCAGTACTTC. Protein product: CASSATDSKNIQYF.

In nucleotides, the CDR3 is TGTGCCAGCAGCTTCCCCCTGACAGGGGGCGCCGAGCAGTACTTC. It translates to CASSFPLTGGAEQYF. The chain has TRBV11-2 and TRBJ2-7, with 10 bases lining up with TRBD1. This CDR3 is built from 15 residues. From germline, CDR1 is SGHAT and CDR2 FQNNGV. V shed 3 bases and J 6 bases; nucleotides not matched to a gene: 8.

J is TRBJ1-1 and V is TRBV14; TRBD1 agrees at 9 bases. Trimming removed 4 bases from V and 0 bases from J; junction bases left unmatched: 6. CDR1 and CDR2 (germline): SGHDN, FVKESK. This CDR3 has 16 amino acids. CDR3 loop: CASSPDRGVMNTEAFF. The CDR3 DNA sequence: TGTGCCAGCAGCCCGGACAGGGGAGTAATGAACACTGAAGCTTTCTTT.

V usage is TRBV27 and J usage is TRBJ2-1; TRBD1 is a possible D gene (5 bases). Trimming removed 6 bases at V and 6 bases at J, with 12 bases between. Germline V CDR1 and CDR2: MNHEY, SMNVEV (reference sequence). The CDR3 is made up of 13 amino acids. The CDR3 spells CASRNTGLNEQFF. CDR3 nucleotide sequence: TGTGCCAGCAGGAACACAGGCCTCAATGAGCAGTTCTTC.

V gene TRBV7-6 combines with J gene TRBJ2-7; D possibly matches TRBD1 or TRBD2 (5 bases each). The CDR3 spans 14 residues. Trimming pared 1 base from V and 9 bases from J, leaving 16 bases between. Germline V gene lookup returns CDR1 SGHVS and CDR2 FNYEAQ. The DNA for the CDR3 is TGTGCCAGCAGCTTAGGAGGGACCCAGTCTGGGCAGTACTTC. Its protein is CASSLGGTQSGQYF.

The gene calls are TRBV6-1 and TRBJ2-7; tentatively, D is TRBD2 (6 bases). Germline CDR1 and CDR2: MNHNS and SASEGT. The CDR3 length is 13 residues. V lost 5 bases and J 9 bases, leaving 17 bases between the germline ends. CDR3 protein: CASSTRDFWGQYV. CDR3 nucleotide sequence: TGTGCCAGCAGTACCCGGGACTTTTGGGGGCAGTACGTC.

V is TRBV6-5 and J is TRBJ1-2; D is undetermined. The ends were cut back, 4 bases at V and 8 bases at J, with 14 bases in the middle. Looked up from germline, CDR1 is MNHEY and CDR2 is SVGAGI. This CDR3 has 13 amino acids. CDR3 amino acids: CASSSGRGRGYTF. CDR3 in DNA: TGTGCCAGCAGTTCCGGGCGGGGTAGGGGCTACACCTTC.

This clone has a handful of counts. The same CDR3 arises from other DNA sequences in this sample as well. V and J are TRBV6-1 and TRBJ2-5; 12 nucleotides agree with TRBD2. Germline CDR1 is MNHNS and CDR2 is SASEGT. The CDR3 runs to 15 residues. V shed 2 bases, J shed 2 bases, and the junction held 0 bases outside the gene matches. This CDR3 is CASSELAGGQETQYF. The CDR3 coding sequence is TGTGCCAGCAGTGAACTAGCGGGGGGGCAAGAGACCCAGTACTTC.

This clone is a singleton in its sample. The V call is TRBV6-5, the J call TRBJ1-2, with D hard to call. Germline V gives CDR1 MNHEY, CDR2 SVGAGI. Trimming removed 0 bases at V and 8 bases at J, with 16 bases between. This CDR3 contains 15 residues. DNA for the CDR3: TGTGCCAGCAGTTACTCGAACGTGCCTGACGGCGGCTACACCTTC. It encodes CASSYSNVPDGGYTF.

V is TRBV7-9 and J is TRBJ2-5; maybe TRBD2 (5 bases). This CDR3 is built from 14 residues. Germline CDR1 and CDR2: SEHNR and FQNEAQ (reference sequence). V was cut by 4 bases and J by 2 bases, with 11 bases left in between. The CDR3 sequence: CASSSPSGQETQYF. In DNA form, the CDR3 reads TGTGCCAGCAGCTCCCCAAGCGGACAAGAGACCCAGTACTTC.

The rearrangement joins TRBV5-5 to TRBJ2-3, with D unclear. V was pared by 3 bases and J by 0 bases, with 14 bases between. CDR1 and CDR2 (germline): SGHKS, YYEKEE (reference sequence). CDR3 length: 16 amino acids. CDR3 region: CASSSLVAPSTDTQYF. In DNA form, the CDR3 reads TGTGCCAGCAGCTCCCTCGTGGCCCCTAGCACAGATACGCAGTATTTT.

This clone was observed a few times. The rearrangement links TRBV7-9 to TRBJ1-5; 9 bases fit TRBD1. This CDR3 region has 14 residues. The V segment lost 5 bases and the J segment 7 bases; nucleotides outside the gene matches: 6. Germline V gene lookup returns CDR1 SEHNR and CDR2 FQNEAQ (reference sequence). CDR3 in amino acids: CASSRTGEEQPQHF. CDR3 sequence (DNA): TGTGCCAGCAGCCGGACAGGGGAAGAACAGCCCCAGCATTTT. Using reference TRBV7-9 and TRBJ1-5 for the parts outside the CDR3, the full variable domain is DTGVSQNPRHKITKRGQNVTFRCDPISEHNRLYWYRQTLGQGPEFLTYFQNEAQLEKSRLLSDRFSAERPKGSFSTLEIQRTEQGDSAMYLCASSRTGEEQPQHFGDGTRLSIL.

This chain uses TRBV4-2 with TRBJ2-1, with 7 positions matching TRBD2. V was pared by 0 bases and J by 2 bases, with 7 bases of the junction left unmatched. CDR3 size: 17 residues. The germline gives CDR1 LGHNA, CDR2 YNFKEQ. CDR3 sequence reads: CASSQDLGGPPYNEQFF. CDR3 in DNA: TGTGCCAGCAGCCAAGATTTGGGAGGGCCCCCCTACAATGAGCAGTTCTTC.

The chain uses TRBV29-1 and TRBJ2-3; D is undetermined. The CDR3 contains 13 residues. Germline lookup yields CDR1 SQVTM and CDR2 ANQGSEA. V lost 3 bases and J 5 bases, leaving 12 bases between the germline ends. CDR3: CSVEPGAQDTQYF. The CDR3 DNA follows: TGCAGCGTTGAGCCAGGTGCCCAAGATACGCAGTATTTT.

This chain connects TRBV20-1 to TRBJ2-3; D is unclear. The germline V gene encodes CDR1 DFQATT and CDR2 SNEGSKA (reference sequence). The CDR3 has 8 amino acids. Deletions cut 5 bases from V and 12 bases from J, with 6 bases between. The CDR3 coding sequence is TGCAGTGCTTTTGGACAGTATTTT. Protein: CSAFGQYF.